A selection of T cell receptor beta chains follows, all from one sample in a study of identical twins. TCRdb called the 5' RACE reads again in MiXCR, with one record for every CDR3 protein. The sample records about 690,000 distinct CDR3 sequences, roughly 6% being singletons. The sample consisted of naive T cells sorted from blood. These receptors were taken from a man younger than 35 in good health. Both conserved end residues are part of each CDR3. Fields, in order: V gene, J gene, CDR3 protein.

TRBV3-1	TRBJ2-2	CASSGENDWIGGGELFF
TRBV20-1	TRBJ2-5	CSAKQGPETQYF
TRBV20-1	TRBJ2-3	CSASPSPGADTQYF
TRBV9	TRBJ2-7	CASSVGTASYEQYF
TRBV5-1	TRBJ1-1	CASSPSGQGNTEAFF
TRBV7-3	TRBJ1-1	CASSLTPPQGDYTEAFF
TRBV20-1	TRBJ1-5	CSARVATGTQPQHF
TRBV2	TRBJ1-5	CASSWRGRGQNQPQHF
TRBV9	TRBJ2-7	CASSAGQSYEQYF
TRBV6-1	TRBJ1-2	CASMIGQGYGYTF
TRBV28	TRBJ1-1	CASSLDGGRNTEAFF
TRBV12-3/TRBV12-4	TRBJ1-4	CASSAYRLTGVNEKLFF
TRBV20-1	TRBJ2-7	CSARDTSGSSLVYEQYF
TRBV6-2/TRBV6-3	TRBJ2-5	CASSSQGRETQYF
TRBV5-5	TRBJ1-1	CASSTGLEDTEAFF
TRBV28	TRBJ2-1	CASSPPRGSEQFF
TRBV6-5	TRBJ1-6	CASSLRPGPYNSPLHF
TRBV5-8	TRBJ2-7	CASRSGGTYEQYF
TRBV4-2	TRBJ2-3	CASSQDPGPYPDTQYF
TRBV20-1	TRBJ1-2	CSGLTANYGYTF
TRBV7-9	TRBJ2-3	CASSLTSSLTDTQYF
TRBV4-3	TRBJ2-1	CASSQDQRNEQFF
TRBV12-3/TRBV12-4	TRBJ2-3	CASSLNDWGVQYF
TRBV5-1	TRBJ2-2	CASSFGGEATGELFF
TRBV20-1	TRBJ1-1	CSASTATASTEAFF
TRBV29-1	TRBJ1-2	CSVGGGGYGYTF
TRBV20-1	TRBJ2-3	CSVTGTRRSTDTQYF
TRBV6-5	TRBJ2-1	CASSYFSGNEQFF
TRBV12-3/TRBV12-4	TRBJ1-6	CASSRGHGRNPLHF
TRBV20-1	TRBJ2-1	CSGGLTYNEQFF
TRBV20-1	TRBJ1-4	CSARADVARNNEKLFF
TRBV20-1	TRBJ1-1	CSARDSRSTGPKAFF
TRBV5-1	TRBJ2-2	CASTPFLGTGELFF
TRBV4-2	TRBJ2-1	CASSQDIGQKQFF
TRBV7-3	TRBJ2-2	CASSLKGLGYFGELFF
TRBV12-3/TRBV12-4	TRBJ2-1	CASWWSGVNEQFF
TRBV6-1	TRBJ1-5	CASTYGINQPQHF
TRBV29-1	TRBJ1-1	CRVVGTEAFF
TRBV7-2	TRBJ2-5	CASRSTGGLETQYF
TRBV10-3	TRBJ1-3	CAIRSSGNTIYF
TRBV20-1	TRBJ2-3	CSGNRDSDTQYF
TRBV7-9	TRBJ2-1	CASSLPGQPRFF
TRBV24-1	TRBJ1-1	CATSNGHGTTEAFF
TRBV7-9	TRBJ2-5	CATFPETQYF
TRBV28	TRBJ1-4	CASSLRGYSGGKSFF
TRBV20-1	TRBJ1-5	CSAAPQTDQPQHF
TRBV29-1	TRBJ2-1	CSVNGLAGAKNEQFF
TRBV5-1	TRBJ2-3	CASSLSASGSTDTQYF
TRBV12-3/TRBV12-4	TRBJ1-1	CASSYKGNTEAFF
TRBV12-3/TRBV12-4	TRBJ2-1	CASSSFGEQFF
TRBV20-1	TRBJ2-1	CSGTSGKYNEQFF
TRBV7-7	TRBJ2-2	CASSIMTGRNTGELFF
TRBV4-3	TRBJ2-1	CASSQDIGFGTSGYNEQFF
TRBV14	TRBJ1-2	CASSQDIAGLNGYTF
TRBV29-1	TRBJ2-5	CSVRRAQETQYF
TRBV7-3	TRBJ2-7	CASSRGRDDSYEQYF